One and the same sample provided the 22 T cell receptor beta chains below, sequenced in a study of blood T cell repertoires in COVID-19. The method was immunoSEQ multiplex PCR; TCRdb's version includes in-frame clones alone and lacks a portion of them. The data show tens of thousands of clones, less than 85% seen once. Sequencing was done on a sample of peripheral blood. These receptors came from a man aged 60 to 69 with acute or convalescent COVID-19.

A remark on this clone: Relative to the germline gene, one junction end is altered; a read error may explain this. The chain links TRBV7-9 to TRBJ1-4; D is ambiguous. Germline values: CDR1 SEHNR, CDR2 FQNEAQ (reference sequence). This CDR3 has 13 amino acids. This CDR3 is CAGSLDRLEKLFF. The CDR3 DNA sequence: TGTGCCGGCAGCTTAGATCGTCTTGAAAAACTGTTTTTT.

This clone was seen a few times. The rearrangement joins TRBV2 to TRBJ1-2; 8 nucleotides align to TRBD1. Per germline, CDR1 SNHLY and CDR2 FYNNEI. The ends lost 6 bases at V and 10 bases at J; junction bases unmatched: 10. There are 13 residues in the CDR3. The CDR3 DNA reads TGTGCCAGCAGCTCAGGACAGGGAATATACTACACCTTC. Translated, it gives CASSSGQGIYYTF.

This sequence joins TRBV24-1 and TRBJ1-2; D may be TRBD1 (6 bases). CDR1 is KGHDR, CDR2 SFDVKD, per germline. The CDR3 covers 13 residues. V lost 4 bases and J lost 5, with 10 bases in between. The CDR3 sequence is CATSDGQLYGYTF. CDR3 DNA: TGTGCCACCAGTGACGGACAGCTTTATGGCTACACCTTC.

The chain's CDR3 is CASSLGGLAGTGELFF. In nucleotides, the CDR3 is TGTGCCAGCAGCTTGGGAGGCCTAGCGGGGACCGGGGAGCTGTTTTTT. This rearrangement joins TRBV5-8 to TRBJ2-2; TRBD2 matches at 9 bases. The germline V gene has CDR1 SGHTS and CDR2 YDEGEE. Unmatched junction bases numbered 5, after V lost 0 bases and J lost 5 bases. This CDR3 spans 16 amino acids. Drawing the rest from reference TRBV5-8 and TRBJ2-2, the complete variable domain is EAGVTQSPTHLIKTRGQQATLRCSPISGHTSVYWYQQALGLGLQFLLWYDEGEERNRGNFPPRFSGRQFPNYSSELNVNALELEDSALYLCASSLGGLAGTGELFFGEGSRLTVL.

This clone has just one count. The rearrangement joins TRBV19 to TRBJ1-5; 8 bases agree with TRBD1. After removal of 3 bases from V and 2 bases from J, the junction contained 9 bases not matched to a gene. Germline V lookup: CDR1 LNHDA, CDR2 SQIVND (reference sequence). This CDR3 contains 17 residues. The CDR3 DNA is TGTGCCAGTAGTATCTTCGCGACAGGGGAGGGCAATCAGCCCCAGCATTTT. This encodes CASSIFATGEGNQPQHF.

The V gene is TRBV6-5, the J gene TRBJ1-1, with D perhaps TRBD1 (5 bases). The germline gives CDR1 MNHEY, CDR2 SVGAGI. V dropped 0 bases and J dropped 6 bases, with 14 bases sitting between them. The CDR3 totals 15 residues. In nucleotides, the CDR3 is TGTGCCAGCAGTTACTCGAGATTACGACAGCCTGAAGCTTTCTTT. This encodes CASSYSRLRQPEAFF.

This sequence joins TRBV15 and TRBJ2-1, with 13 bases matching TRBD2. Trimming removed 5 bases from V and 3 bases from J; junction bases left unmatched: 7. Per germline, CDR1 LNHNV and CDR2 YYDKDF (reference sequence). The CDR3 sequence is 17 residues long. CDR3 nucleotide sequence: TGTGCCACCAGCCCCACTAGCGGGGGGGCCTTCTACAATGAGCAGTTCTTC. Translated, it gives CATSPTSGGAFYNEQFF.

V usage is TRBV2 and J usage is TRBJ1-5; perhaps TRBD1 as D (6 bases). The CDR3 totals 17 residues. The germline V gene encodes CDR1 SNHLY and CDR2 FYNNEI. V was trimmed by 5 bases and J by 2 bases, leaving 19 bases between them. CDR3 sequence reads: CASSWFGTSGGNQPQHF. The DNA of the CDR3 is TGTGCCAGCAGTTGGTTCGGGACATCAGGTGGCAATCAGCCCCAGCATTTT.

The chain has TRBV28 and TRBJ1-1, with a possible D match to TRBD1 (5 bases). The CDR3 is 13 amino acids. Germline V gene lookup returns CDR1 MDHEN and CDR2 SYDVKM. V lost 5 bases, J lost 6 bases, and 13 bases lay in between. The CDR3 loop is CASSVQGRPEAFF. For the CDR3, the DNA is TGTGCCAGCAGTGTTCAGGGTCGCCCTGAAGCTTTCTTT.

The rearrangement uses TRBV4-3 and TRBJ2-7; 9 bases agree with TRBD1. The germline CDR1 and CDR2 sequences are LGHNA and YSLEER. The CDR3 length is 15 residues. The J segment lost 4 bases and the V segment lost 5 bases, leaving 9 bases of the junction unmatched. The CDR3: CASSYTGTGTYEQYF. In nucleotides, the CDR3 is TGCGCCAGCAGCTATACCGGGACAGGGACGTACGAGCAGTACTTC.

The V and J genes are TRBV10-3 and TRBJ2-7; 8 nucleotides match TRBD2. Germline-derived CDR1 and CDR2 are ENHRY and SYGVKD. After removal of 6 bases from V and 7 bases from J, the junction contained 11 bases not matched to a gene. The CDR3 totals 14 residues. CDR3 residues: CAISPGTSGPEQYF. CDR3 bases: TGTGCCATCAGCCCCGGTACTAGCGGTCCAGAGCAGTACTTC.

V is TRBV30 and J is TRBJ1-4; D unresolved. V lost 0 bases, J lost 0 bases, and 17 bases lay in between. In germline, CDR1 is GTSNPN, CDR2 SVGIG (reference sequence). The length of the CDR3 is 18 residues. The CDR3 reads CAWSVLLVQFATNEKLFF. Here the CDR3 DNA reads TGTGCCTGGAGTGTACTGTTGGTACAGTTTGCAACTAATGAAAAACTGTTTTTT.

V and J are TRBV5-1 and TRBJ1-5, with 7 nucleotides matching TRBD1. This CDR3 has 17 amino acids. The germline CDR1 and CDR2 sequences are SGHRS and YFSETQ. With V trimmed by 0 bases and J by 1 base, 7 bases remained unmatched. CDR3 sequence reads: CASSLAPRGYSNQPQHF. The CDR3 nucleotides are TGCGCCAGCAGCTTGGCGCCCAGGGGGTACAGCAATCAGCCCCAGCATTTT.

The rearrangement links TRBV19 to TRBJ1-5; D is ambiguous. Germline loops: CDR1 LNHDA, CDR2 SQIVND (reference sequence). The CDR3 has 16 residues. The V gene lost 7 bases and the J gene lost 0 bases, with 16 bases spanning the gap. The CDR3 DNA follows: TGTGCCAGTACCTCCGGGAAGCTCCATAGCAATCAGCCCCAGCATTTT. Its protein product is CASTSGKLHSNQPQHF.

This chain connects TRBV10-3 to TRBJ2-3; 9 bases are shared with TRBD2. The V gene's germline CDR1 is ENHRY and CDR2 SYGVKD. J lost 2 bases, V lost 5 bases, and 5 bases had no gene match. This CDR3 comprises 15 residues. Written as DNA, the CDR3 is TGTGCCATCAGTCAGCGGGGGGCCAACACAGATACGCAGTATTTT. Translated: CAISQRGANTDTQYF.

This clone was seen more than once but under ten times. The gene calls are TRBV28 and TRBJ1-1, with TRBD1 matching 9 bases. V was pared by 9 bases and J by 0 bases, with 8 bases of the junction left unmatched. The CDR3 loop spans 15 amino acids. CDR1 and CDR2 (germline): MDHEN, SYDVKM. CDR3 sequence reads: CASTGTGILNTEAFF. Here the CDR3 DNA reads TGTGCCAGTACCGGGACAGGGATTTTGAACACTGAAGCTTTCTTT.

The V and J genes are TRBV5-4 and TRBJ1-2; 8 bases fit TRBD1. Per germline, CDR1 SGHNT and CDR2 YYREEE (reference sequence). The CDR3 has 13 residues. The junction had 2 bases not matched to a gene; V was cut back by 2 bases and J by 5 bases. The CDR3 sequence: CASSLQGGYGYTF. DNA of the CDR3: TGTGCCAGCAGCTTACAGGGGGGTTATGGCTACACCTTC.

V usage is TRBV5-8 and J usage is TRBJ1-5; tentative D call: TRBD1 (5 bases). The CDR3 is made up of 15 amino acids. Trimming removed 0 bases from V and 4 bases from J, with 11 bases in between. Per the germline V gene, CDR1 is SGHTS and CDR2 is YDEGEE. The CDR3 nucleotides are TGTGCCAGCAGCTTGGTTCCGGGGGGGAATCAGCCCCAGCATTTT. Translated, it gives CASSLVPGGNQPQHF.

This chain uses TRBV6-1 with TRBJ2-7; D possibly corresponds to TRBD1 (5 bases). There are 14 residues in the CDR3. V was cut by 0 bases and J by 6 bases, with 12 bases left in between. CDR1 MNHNS and CDR2 SASEGT come from the germline V gene. In DNA, the CDR3 is TGTGCCAGCAGTGAAGCAGGGGCGGCACGCGAGCAGTACTTC. The encoded protein is CASSEAGAAREQYF.

The V gene is TRBV4-3, the J gene TRBJ1-3, with D perhaps TRBD1 (5 bases). Trimming took off 4 bases at V and 0 bases at J, with 7 bases between the two ends. Germline lookup yields CDR1 LGHNA and CDR2 YSLEER. The CDR3 sequence is 14 residues long. DNA of the CDR3: TGCGCCAGCAGCCGAGACAGCTCTGGAAACACCATATATTTT. It is translated as CASSRDSSGNTIYF.

The sample holds one count of this clone. This chain joins TRBV7-8 and TRBJ1-3; TRBD1 aligns across 7 bases. The CDR3 extends over 16 amino acids. Germline lookup yields CDR1 SGHVS and CDR2 FQNEAQ. The V and J ends lost 0 bases and 4 bases, in that order; junction bases with no gene match: 6. The CDR3 bases are TGTGCCAGCAGCTTAGCAGGGGGCAGGGGCGGAAACACCATATATTTT. Translating it yields CASSLAGGRGGNTIYF.

The chain couples TRBV5-4 to TRBJ2-7, with TRBD1 as a possible D gene (5 bases). CDR3 length: 12 amino acids. The germline V gene has CDR1 SGHNT and CDR2 YYREEE (reference sequence). The V and J ends lost 0 bases and 7 bases respectively, with 8 bases between them. This CDR3 reads CASSLAPGEQYF. The CDR3 DNA reads TGTGCCAGCAGCTTGGCACCAGGGGAGCAGTACTTC. Full variable domain (remainder filled in from reference TRBV5-4 and TRBJ2-7): ETGVTQSPTHLIKTRGQQVTLRCSSQSGHNTVSWYQQALGQGPQFIFQYYREEENGRGNFPPRFSGLQFPNYSSELNVNALELDDSALYLCASSLAPGEQYFGPGTRLTVT.